Listed here are 12 T cell receptor beta chains from one sample, sequenced in a study of control samples from healthy donors and cancer patients. Repertoires were generated with immunoSEQ multiplex PCR, while TCRdb's copy carries only in-frame clones and drops some. The sample lists under 450,000 clones, 75% to 95% seen once, with approximately 6.3% in the top ten. The sequenced sample was PBMCs. Every receptor here comes from a man aged 35 to 55 with head and neck cancer.

The CDR3 region is CASSQADRGNTIYF. The CDR3 nucleotides are TGCGCCAGCAGCCAAGCCGACAGGGGGAACACCATATATTTT. This sequence joins TRBV4-3 and TRBJ1-3, with 9 bases fitting TRBD1. This CDR3 region has 14 residues. Looked up from germline, CDR1 is LGHNA and CDR2 is YSLEER. Trimming took 1 base from V and 7 from J; bases not matched to a gene: 2.

As to this clone: Within the sample, other DNA sequences also encode this same CDR3. V usage is TRBV25-1 and J usage is TRBJ2-1; possible D gene TRBD1, 6 bases. The V and J ends lost 4 bases and 3 bases respectively, with 10 bases between them. Germline V gives CDR1 MGHDK, CDR2 SYGVNS. The CDR3 loop spans 14 amino acids. CDR3 DNA sequence: TGTGCCAGCAGTGTAGGACAGAACTACAATGAGCAGTTCTTC. It encodes CASSVGQNYNEQFF.

V and J are TRBV5-4 and TRBJ2-3; unclear D gene. The germline CDR1 and CDR2 sequences are SGHNT and YYREEE (reference sequence). The CDR3 has 15 amino acids. Trimming cost V 2 bases and J 0 bases, with 10 bases left between them. The chain's CDR3 is CASSFGASSTDTQYF. The CDR3 DNA is TGTGCCAGCAGCTTCGGCGCCTCTAGCACAGATACGCAGTATTTT.

V usage is TRBV24-1 and J usage is TRBJ2-5; 9 nucleotides agree with TRBD1. The junction had 3 bases not matched to a gene; V was cut back by 4 bases and J by 1 base. Germline CDR1 reads KGHDR; CDR2 reads SFDVKD. This CDR3 region has 15 residues. The CDR3 DNA follows: TGTGCCACCAGTGAGCGGGACAGGGTCCAAGAGACCCAGTACTTC. It is translated as CATSERDRVQETQYF.

This sequence joins TRBV6-5 and TRBJ1-2, with 8 bases aligning to TRBD1. V gave up 6 bases and J gave up 5 bases; unmatched junction bases: 8. Looked up from germline, CDR1 is MNHEY and CDR2 is SVGAGI. The CDR3 length is 14 residues. The DNA of the CDR3 is TGTGCCAGCAGCAACGGACAGGGTCGATATGGCTACACCTTC. It translates to CASSNGQGRYGYTF.

This chain links TRBV6-5 with TRBJ1-5; D remains ambiguous. Germline assignment: CDR1 MNHEY and CDR2 SVGAGI. V was trimmed by 5 bases and J by 1 base, leaving 9 bases between them. The CDR3 totals 14 residues. CDR3 in amino acids: CASSPGRSNQPQHF. The CDR3 nucleotides are TGTGCCAGCAGTCCCGGACGGAGCAATCAGCCCCAGCATTTT.

The chain is built from TRBV10-1 and TRBJ2-2; 10 bases agree with TRBD1. This CDR3 has 15 residues. V dropped 9 bases and J dropped 3; count of bases not matched to a gene: 7. The germline V gene has CDR1 WNHNN and CDR2 SYGVQD (reference sequence). The CDR3 DNA is TGCGCCAGTAAGAGTGGGACAGGGGACACCGGGGAGCTGTTTTTT. Translating gives CASKSGTGDTGELFF.

This rearrangement joins TRBV2 to TRBJ2-7, with 7 bases identical to TRBD2. Losses at the gene ends were 7 bases for V and 7 bases for J; bases not matched to a gene: 7. CDR3 length: 12 amino acids. Germline assignment: CDR1 SNHLY and CDR2 FYNNEI. The CDR3 DNA reads as TGTGCCAGCACTCGGGGAGGGTTGGAGCAGTACTTC. Its translation: CASTRGGLEQYF.

Details on this clone: This specimen includes other DNA sequences encoding the same CDR3. The CDR3 nucleotides are TGTGCCAGCAGCGTAGGCCAGCAAGAGACCCAGTACTTC. Its protein product is CASSVGQQETQYF. This chain links TRBV9 with TRBJ2-5; D uncertain. V lost 0 bases, J lost 2 bases, and 5 bases lay in between. The CDR3 is 13 amino acids. Germline CDR1 and CDR2: SGDLS and YYNGEE.

V is TRBV2 and J is TRBJ2-1; 7 nucleotides align to TRBD2. J was trimmed by 8 bases and V by 7 bases; bases with no gene match: 11. Germline CDR1 and CDR2: SNHLY and FYNNEI. The CDR3 sequence is 14 residues long. The chain's CDR3 is CASTTYRGEDEQFF. Here the CDR3 DNA reads TGTGCCAGCACCACCTACCGGGGGGAGGATGAGCAGTTCTTC.

The J gene is TRBJ1-2, the V gene TRBV10-3, with 7 bases that match TRBD1. The germline CDR1 and CDR2 sequences are ENHRY and SYGVKD. Losses at the gene ends were 3 bases for V and 4 bases for J; bases not matched to a gene: 5. This CDR3 has 14 residues. CDR3 in amino acids: CAISEGQEPYGYTF. Here the CDR3 DNA reads TGTGCCATCAGTGAAGGACAGGAACCCTATGGCTACACCTTC.

The rearrangement joins TRBV19 to TRBJ2-3; 8 bases fit TRBD1. J gave up 2 bases and V 1 base, and 17 bases lay outside the gene matches. Germline lookup yields CDR1 LNHDA and CDR2 SQIVND (reference sequence). This CDR3 region has 20 residues. CDR3 nucleotides: TGTGCCAGTAGTATAGTTGTCTTGGGGGTAACAGGGGGACCCACAGATACGCAGTATTTT. Its translation: CASSIVVLGVTGGPTDTQYF.